The 20 T cell receptor beta chains reported below all come from one sample, sequenced in a study of blood T cell repertoires in COVID-19 (dated by TCRdb to 2018 to 2020). The library was made by the immunoSEQ multiplex PCR assay. TCRdb carries this immuneACCESS record with in-frame sequences only. Its versions omit some clonotypes, under half of them owing to an unresolved V gene in the studies checked, with the rest unexplained. For this sample the table gives tens of thousands of clones, of which 85% to 90% were detected only once. The ten largest clonotypes hold about 5% of the sample. The sequenced sample was peripheral blood. The source of these receptors is an elderly woman with active COVID-19.

The chain links TRBV19 to TRBJ2-2; D gene unclear. The germline V gene encodes CDR1 LNHDA and CDR2 SQIVND (reference sequence). Trimming removed 4 bases at V and 3 bases at J, with 9 bases between. The CDR3 is 14 amino acids. CDR3 in DNA: TGTGCCAGTAGTAGAGTCCCGGACACCGGGGAGCTGTTTTTT. Residues: CASSRVPDTGELFF.

This clone was observed once. The chain joins TRBV7-2 to TRBJ2-7, with D perhaps TRBD1 (6 bases). Germline CDR1 is SGHTA and CDR2 is FQGNSA. This CDR3 has 16 residues. Trimming removed 0 bases at V and 0 bases at J, with 12 bases between. CDR3 in DNA: TGTGCCAGCAGCTTAGCTACAGGGCGGGCCTCCTACGAGCAGTACTTC. Translation gives CASSLATGRASYEQYF.

The chain combines TRBV6-1 with TRBJ2-5, with 11 bases aligning to TRBD1. There are 19 residues in the CDR3. The V gene end was trimmed by 2 bases and the J gene end by 1 base; junction bases not matched to a gene: 12. CDR1 MNHNS and CDR2 SASEGT come from the germline V gene. CDR3 protein: CASSEIPGQGVFPQETQYF. The CDR3 nucleotides read TGTGCCAGCAGTGAAATCCCGGGACAGGGGGTTTTTCCCCAAGAGACCCAGTACTTC.

This clone was seen a single time. V and J are TRBV3-1 (or the pseudogene TRBV3-2) and TRBJ1-1, with D possibly being TRBD1 (5 bases). This CDR3 comprises 14 residues. The V and J ends lost 2 bases and 3 bases respectively, with 10 bases between them. Germline CDR1 reads LGHDT; CDR2 reads YNNKEL (reference sequence). CDR3 DNA: TGTGCCAGCAGCCAAAACGGAGGGGACACTGAAGCTTTCTTT. Amino acid sequence: CASSQNGGDTEAFF.

The chain uses TRBV29-1 and TRBJ1-1; D is possibly TRBD1 (5 bases). V shed 7 bases and J shed 4 bases, with 10 bases lying between them. Germline values: CDR1 SQVTM, CDR2 ANQGSEA. This CDR3 spans 11 amino acids. CDR3 loop: CSAWGGTEAFF. The CDR3 DNA sequence: TGCAGCGCCTGGGGGGGCACTGAAGCTTTCTTT.

J is TRBJ2-1 and V is TRBV15; TRBD2 is a possible D gene (6 bases). Deletions cut 1 base from V and 2 bases from J, with 12 bases between. Germline V gene lookup returns CDR1 LNHNV and CDR2 YYDKDF (reference sequence). The CDR3 consists of 16 residues. CDR3 residues: CATSRVPGLTYNEQFF. In nucleotides, the CDR3 is TGTGCCACCAGCAGAGTCCCGGGACTGACCTACAATGAGCAGTTCTTC.

V is TRBV29-1 and J is TRBJ2-5; 9 bases agree with TRBD1. The CDR3 is 13 residues long. The V gene end was trimmed by 6 bases and the J gene end by 3 bases; junction bases not matched to a gene: 5. CDR1 is SQVTM and CDR2 is ANQGSEA in the germline V gene. The CDR3 loop reads CSVTDRGEETQYF. The CDR3 region has the DNA TGCAGCGTAACAGACAGGGGGGAAGAGACCCAGTACTTC.

The V call is TRBV14, the J call TRBJ2-7; 7 bases map to TRBD2. Trimming removed 3 bases from V and 2 bases from J; junction bases left unmatched: 4. Germline-derived CDR1 and CDR2 are SGHDN and FVKESK. The CDR3 has 14 amino acids. CDR3 region: CASSHSGAPYEQYF. The CDR3 bases are TGTGCCAGCAGCCACAGCGGGGCCCCCTACGAGCAGTACTTC.

This chain connects TRBV4-2 to TRBJ2-1; 12 nucleotides line up with TRBD2. CDR3 length: 17 amino acids. The V gene's germline CDR1 is LGHNA and CDR2 YNFKEQ. J lost 3 bases, V lost 1 base, and 4 bases had no gene match. CDR3: CASSQVVTSGGYNEQFF. In DNA, the CDR3 is TGTGCCAGCAGCCAAGTGGTGACTAGCGGGGGCTACAATGAGCAGTTCTTC.

This chain uses TRBV29-1 with TRBJ2-1, with TRBD2 matching over 11 bases. Germline trimming cut 4 bases from V and 9 bases from J; bases unmatched to any gene: 17. Germline loops: CDR1 SQVTM, CDR2 ANQGSEA. This CDR3 contains 17 residues. The CDR3 reads CSVGGVKTSGTVSEQFF. DNA of the CDR3: TGCAGCGTTGGGGGGGTAAAGACTAGCGGGACCGTCAGTGAGCAGTTCTTC.

The chain is built from TRBV6-5 and TRBJ1-4, with a possible D match to TRBD1 (6 bases). Trimming stripped 6 bases from V and 7 bases from J, with 15 bases between. Germline assignment: CDR1 MNHEY and CDR2 SVGAGI. This CDR3 has 14 amino acids. The CDR3 region has the DNA TGTGCCAGCAGCGGAGGGGGGGTAGGTGAAAAACTGTTTTTT. This gives the protein CASSGGGVGEKLFF.

This clone was detected a few times. The rearrangement uses TRBV5-1 and TRBJ2-1; TRBD2 matches 10 bases. The CDR3 sequence is 16 residues long. V trimming: 4 bases; J trimming: 0 bases; junction bases outside the gene matches: 4. Germline CDR1 SGHRS, CDR2 YFSETQ. The chain's CDR3 is CASSKREGSSYNEQFF. Here the CDR3 DNA reads TGCGCCAGCAGCAAGCGGGAGGGGAGCTCCTACAATGAGCAGTTCTTC.

This chain uses TRBV10-3 with TRBJ2-1; D might be TRBD2 (6 bases). Trimming pared 7 bases from V and 1 base from J, leaving 11 bases between. CDR3 length: 14 amino acids. CDR1 is ENHRY, CDR2 SYGVKD, per germline. The CDR3 sequence is CAITGSASYNEQFF. CDR3 bases: TGTGCCATCACCGGGAGTGCATCCTACAATGAGCAGTTCTTC.

The chain joins TRBV5-8 to TRBJ2-3; a weak D match, TRBD2 (5 bases). Germline V gene data show CDR1 as SGHTS and CDR2 as YDEGEE. Trimming stripped 5 bases from V and 4 bases from J, with 8 bases between. This CDR3 contains 12 residues. As DNA, the CDR3 is TGTGCCAGCAGTTTGCGGGCAGATACGCAGTATTTT. Amino acid sequence: CASSLRADTQYF.

The V call is TRBV4-1, the J call TRBJ2-1; no definite D call. CDR1 is MGHRA, CDR2 YSYEKL, per germline. The CDR3 covers 16 residues. Deletions cut 0 bases from V and 9 bases from J, with 18 bases between. The CDR3 sequence: CASSQDGPSPEIEQFF. For the CDR3, the DNA is TGCGCCAGCAGCCAAGATGGCCCTTCCCCGGAGATTGAGCAGTTCTTC.

J is TRBJ2-5 and V is TRBV27, with D unclear. V lost 8 bases and J 4 bases, leaving 14 bases between the germline ends. Germline V lookup: CDR1 MNHEY, CDR2 SMNVEV (reference sequence). The length of the CDR3 is 13 residues. The CDR3 loop reads CASRSLGRETQYF. The CDR3 DNA reads TGTGCCAGCCGCTCTCTTGGCCGAGAGACCCAGTACTTC.

This clone was detected only once. The V call is TRBV19, the J call TRBJ2-1, with 16 nucleotides matching TRBD2. V trimming: 5 bases; J trimming: 6 bases; junction bases outside the gene matches: 4. There are 16 residues in the CDR3. CDR1 and CDR2 from the germline V gene are LNHDA and SQIVND (reference sequence). The CDR3 sequence is CASSAGLAGGPNEQFF. CDR3 DNA sequence: TGTGCCAGTAGTGCGGGACTAGCGGGAGGGCCCAATGAGCAGTTCTTC. The whole variable domain, remainder taken from reference TRBV19 and TRBJ2-1, is DGGITQSPKYLFRKEGQNVTLSCEQNLNHDAMYWYRQDPGQGLRLIYYSQIVNDFQKGDIAEGYSVSREKKESFPLTVTSAQKNPTAFYLCASSAGLAGGPNEQFFGPGTRLTVL.

This clone occurred once. The J gene is TRBJ2-4, the V gene TRBV7-9; D is unclear. V lost 8 bases and J 3 bases, leaving 11 bases between the germline ends. Per the germline V gene, CDR1 is SEHNR and CDR2 is FQNEAQ (reference sequence). The CDR3 has 13 residues. CDR3 sequence: CASVGRHKNIQYF. For the CDR3, the DNA is TGTGCCAGCGTTGGCAGGCACAAAAACATTCAGTACTTC.

J is TRBJ1-5 and V is TRBV28; D remains ambiguous. Germline-derived CDR1 and CDR2 are MDHEN and SYDVKM. This CDR3 has 14 amino acids. With 5 bases removed from V and 0 bases from J, the gap between germline ends came to 8 bases. The CDR3 DNA reads as TGTGCCAGCAGTGCGGGAGATAGCAATCAGCCCCAGCATTTT. It is translated as CASSAGDSNQPQHF.

This rearrangement joins TRBV3-1 (or the pseudogene TRBV3-2) to TRBJ2-5, with 9 bases fitting TRBD2. J was trimmed by 2 bases and V by 6 bases; bases with no gene match: 13. CDR1 LGHDT and CDR2 YNNKEL come from the germline V gene (reference sequence). The CDR3 loop spans 17 amino acids. In DNA, the CDR3 is TGTGCCAGCAGAGGGTTAGACCAGACTAGCGGACAAGAGACCCAGTACTTC. Translation: CASRGLDQTSGQETQYF.